The source of this TCR beta chain is a study of T cells after yellow fever vaccination. In the study overall: Libraries from low-cell-number fractions were prepared with the SMART-Seq v4 Ultra Low Input RNA kit.

This clonotype was seen repeatedly, ten times or more. Its antigen remains unidentified. V was pared by 1 base and J by 10 bases, with 11 bases between. Germline values: CDR1 SEHNR, CDR2 FQNEAQ (reference sequence). There are 12 residues in the CDR3. Study-level results: Among primary-vaccination clones, most reappeared after the booster, at about 95% for CD4 and 85% to 90% for CD8. Although the secondary response was weaker, it peaked faster, at day 5 versus 15.

A process of 5'RACE template switching, which added a universal primer site and UMIs, was used to make TCR cDNA. TCRdb ran MiXCR on the 5' RACE reads and lists one entry per CDR3 protein. This repertoire shows some 300,000 distinct CDR3 sequences, around 3.6% found once; its top ten account for about 20%. This receptor was taken from a man between 18 and 29 years old who received the YFV17D yellow fever vaccine. This sample comprised PBMCs, obtained on the day of the yellow fever booster vaccination. The chain uses TRBV7-9 and TRBJ2-7; D gene uncertain. Here the CDR3 reads CASSLGFPRQYF. As DNA, the CDR3 is TGTGCCAGCAGCTTAGGTTTTCCGAGACAGTACTTC.